The source of this T cell receptor (beta chain) is a study of beta chain features in type 1 diabetes. On the study more broadly: In all, 85 million to 130 million sorted cells from all samples were analyzed. Overall study results and limits: For Type 1 diabetes patients, all four CD4+ subsets carried TCRB CDR3s that were moderately but significantly shorter.

Of note for this clone: Its antigen is not known.

There are 14 residues in the CDR3. V lost 5 bases, J lost 0 bases, and 10 bases lay in between. Germline CDR1 and CDR2: LNHNV and YYDKDF (reference sequence). Isolated RNA was reverse transcribed in full, so expressed TCRB transcripts were sequenced. Using immunoSEQ multiplex PCR, the repertoire was profiled, and TCRdb retains in-frame clones only, with some absent. The sample lists 150,000 or so clones, approximately 62% seen once, with roughly 0.089% in the top ten. The clonotype comes from a man aged 30 to 39 with type 1 diabetes. The chain recombines TRBV15 with TRBJ1-1, with D possibly matching TRBD1 (5 bases). Sequencing input: naive CD4+ T cells from blood. Here the CDR3 DNA reads TGTGCCACCAGCCTGGGGGGGTTGAACACTGAAGCTTTCTTT. Translation: CATSLGGLNTEAFF.